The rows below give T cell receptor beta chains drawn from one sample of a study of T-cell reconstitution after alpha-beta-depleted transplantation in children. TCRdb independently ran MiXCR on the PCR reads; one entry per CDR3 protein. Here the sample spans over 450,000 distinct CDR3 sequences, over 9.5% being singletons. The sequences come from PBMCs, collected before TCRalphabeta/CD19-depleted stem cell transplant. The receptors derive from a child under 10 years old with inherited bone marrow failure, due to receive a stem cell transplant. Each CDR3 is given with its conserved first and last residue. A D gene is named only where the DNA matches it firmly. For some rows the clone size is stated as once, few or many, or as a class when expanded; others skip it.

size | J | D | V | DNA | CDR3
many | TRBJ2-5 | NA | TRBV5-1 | TGCGCCAGCAGCTCCTCCCCAGGAGGCCAAGAGACCCAGTACTTC | CASSSSPGGQETQYF
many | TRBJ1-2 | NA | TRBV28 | TGTGCCAGCAACCCGGGTCCGCCTAACTATGGCTACACCTTC | CASNPGPPNYGYTF
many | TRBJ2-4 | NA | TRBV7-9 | TGTGCCAGCAGCTTAGACCGTGGGGCGGACTGGAAAAACATTCAGTACTTC | CASSLDRGADWKNIQYF
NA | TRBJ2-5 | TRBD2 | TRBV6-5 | TGTGCCAGCAGTTACTCGAGTCAGCGGGAGGGCCTGGAGACCCAGTACTTC | CASSYSSQREGLETQYF
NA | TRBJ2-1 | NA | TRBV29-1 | TGCAGCATCCCCGGAATCGACAATGAGCAGTTCTTC | CSIPGIDNEQFF
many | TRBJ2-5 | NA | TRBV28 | TGTGCCAGCGGCCCGGGGGCGGGACACCCTTTCCAAGAGACCCAGTACTTC | CASGPGAGHPFQETQYF
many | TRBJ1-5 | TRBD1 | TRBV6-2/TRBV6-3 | TGTGCCAGCAGTGTCTGGGACAGGGGTCAGCCCCAGCATTTT | CASSVWDRGQPQHF
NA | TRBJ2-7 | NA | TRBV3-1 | TGTGCCAGCAGCCAAGCTGTCGGACTGGCCGGCAACGAGCAGTACTTC | CASSQAVGLAGNEQYF
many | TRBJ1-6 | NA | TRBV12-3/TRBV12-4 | TGTGCCAGCAGTTTCTCAGGGGACAATTCACCCCTCCACTTT | CASSFSGDNSPLHF
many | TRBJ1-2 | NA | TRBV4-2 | TGTGCCAGCAGCCAAGATGCAGTCTATGGCTACACCTTC | CASSQDAVYGYTF
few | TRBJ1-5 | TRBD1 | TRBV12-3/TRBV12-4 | TGTGCCAGCGTAGAGACAGGGCACAATCAGCCCCAGCATTTT | CASVETGHNQPQHF
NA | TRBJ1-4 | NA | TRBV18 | TGTGCCAGCTCCCGCGCCTTCAATGAAAAACTGTTTTTT | CASSRAFNEKLFF
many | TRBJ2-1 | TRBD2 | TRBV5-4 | TGTGCCAGCAGCTTTATACTAGCGGGAGCCTACAATGAGCAGTTCTTC | CASSFILAGAYNEQFF
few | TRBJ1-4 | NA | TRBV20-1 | TGCGCCGGGGGTCGGAGTAATGAAAAACTGTTTTTT | CAGGRSNEKLFF
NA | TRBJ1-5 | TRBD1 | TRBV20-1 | TGCAGTGCTAGAGTCCAGGGGGCGGGCAATCAGCCCCAGCATTTT | CSARVQGAGNQPQHF
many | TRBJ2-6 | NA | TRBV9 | TGTGCCAGCAGCGTATACAGCCGTTCTGGGGCCAACGTCCTGACTTTC | CASSVYSRSGANVLTF
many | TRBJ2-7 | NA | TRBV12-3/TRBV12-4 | TGTGCCATCTCTCAGGGTTACGAGCAGTACTTC | CAISQGYEQYF
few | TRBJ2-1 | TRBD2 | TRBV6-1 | TGTGCCAGCAGTAGACTAGCGGGAGGGCCTGATGAGCAGTTCTTC | CASSRLAGGPDEQFF
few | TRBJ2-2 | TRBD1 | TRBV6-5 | TGTGCCAGCAGGTCCGGGACAGGGGTTATGAACACCGGGGAGCTGTTTTTT | CASRSGTGVMNTGELFF
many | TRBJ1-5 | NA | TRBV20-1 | TGCAGTGCTAGCACCAGTTGGAATCAGCCCCAGCATTTT | CSASTSWNQPQHF
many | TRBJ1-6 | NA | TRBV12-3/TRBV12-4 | TGTGCCAGCAGTGGGCCAAGGGGAACTTCACCCCTCCACTTT | CASSGPRGTSPLHF
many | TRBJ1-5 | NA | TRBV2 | TGTGCCAGCAGTGAGAAAAGGCCCCAGCATTTT | CASSEKRPQHF
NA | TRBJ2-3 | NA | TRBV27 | TGTGCCAGCCGTTGGTACGGTACGCAGTATTTT | CASRWYGTQYF
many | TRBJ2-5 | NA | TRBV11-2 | TGTGCCAGCAGCTCCTACCACACCCAGTACTTC | CASSSYHTQYF
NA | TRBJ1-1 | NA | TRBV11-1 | TGTGCCAGCAAGATAGACCTGGACACTGAAGCTTTCTTT | CASKIDLDTEAFF
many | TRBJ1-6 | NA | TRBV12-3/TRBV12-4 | TGTGCCAGCAGTTTAGCGGGTATTAATTCACCCCTCCACTTT | CASSLAGINSPLHF
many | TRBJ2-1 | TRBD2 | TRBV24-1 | TGTGCCACCAGTGCCGGGACTAGCCCTTACAATGAGCAGTTCTTC | CATSAGTSPYNEQFF
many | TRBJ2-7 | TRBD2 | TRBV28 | TGTGCCAGCAATCCGACTAGCGGGAGGCTCTTTTCCTACGAGCAGTACTTC | CASNPTSGRLFSYEQYF
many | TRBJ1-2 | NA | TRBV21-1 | TGTGCCAGCAAGGTCTATGGCTACACCTTC | CASKVYGYTF
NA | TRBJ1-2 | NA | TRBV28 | TGTGCCAGCAGTCCCTTGGGGGCCTATGGCTACACCTTC | CASSPLGAYGYTF
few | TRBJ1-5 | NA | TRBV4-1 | TGCGCCAGCAGCCGACTAATGGCTCAGCCCCAGCATTTT | CASSRLMAQPQHF
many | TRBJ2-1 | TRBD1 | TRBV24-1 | TGTGCCACCAGTGACATCGGGACAGGGACTCTCCGGTACAATGAGCAGTTCTTC | CATSDIGTGTLRYNEQFF
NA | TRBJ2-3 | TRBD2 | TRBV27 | TGTGCCAGCAGTAGAGGGGGACTAGCGGGAGCGACGCAGTATTTT | CASSRGGLAGATQYF
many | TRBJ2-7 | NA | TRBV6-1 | TGTGCCAGCAGTGAACCGGGACGAGGACACTACGAGCAGTACTTC | CASSEPGRGHYEQYF
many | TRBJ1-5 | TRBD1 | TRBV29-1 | TGCAGCGTTGGCCCGAACAGGGGGGAGCCCCAGCATTTT | CSVGPNRGEPQHF
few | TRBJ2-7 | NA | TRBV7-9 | TGTGCCAGCATCGGGAGAGGGGCCTACGAGCAGTACTTC | CASIGRGAYEQYF
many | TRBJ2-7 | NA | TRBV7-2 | TGTGCCAGCAGCTTGGTAGCGGTTCTGCACGAGCAGTACTTC | CASSLVAVLHEQYF
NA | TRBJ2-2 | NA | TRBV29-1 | TGCAGCGCCCAAAGTGGCACCGGGGAGCTGTTTTTT | CSAQSGTGELFF
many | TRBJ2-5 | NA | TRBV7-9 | TGTGCCAGCAGCCCCCTCCGGGATTCCCACGGGGAGACCCAGTACTTC | CASSPLRDSHGETQYF
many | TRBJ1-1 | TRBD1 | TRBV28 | TGTGCCAGCAGTGACCCGGGACAGGGGTCTGAAGCTTTCTTT | CASSDPGQGSEAFF
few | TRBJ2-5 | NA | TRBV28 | TGTGCCAGCAGTCTAACGGGCCTAACGGGGGAGACCCAGTACTTC | CASSLTGLTGETQYF
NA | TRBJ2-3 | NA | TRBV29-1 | TGCAGCGTTGAACGCACACGGGTCCTAGCGAGTGAAACAGATACGCAGTATTTT | CSVERTRVLASETDTQYF
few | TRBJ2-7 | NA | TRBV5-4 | TGTGCCAGCAGCCTGACGGACGAGCAGTACTTC | CASSLTDEQYF
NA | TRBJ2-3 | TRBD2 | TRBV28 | TGTGCCAGCAGTCCGCCTGGGGAGGGAGATACGCAGTATTTT | CASSPPGEGDTQYF
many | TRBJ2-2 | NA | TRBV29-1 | TGCAGCACGCGGCAGGGAACGGACACCGGGGAGCTGTTTTTT | CSTRQGTDTGELFF
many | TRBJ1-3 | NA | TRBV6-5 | TGTGCCAGCAGTTACGGGACACCTGGAAACACCATATATTTT | CASSYGTPGNTIYF
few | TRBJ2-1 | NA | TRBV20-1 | TGCTGTGCTAGAGATCTCGGGCGTAGGGCTCTCTCTAATGAGCAGTTCTTC | CCARDLGRRALSNEQFF
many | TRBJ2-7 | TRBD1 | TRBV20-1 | TGCAGTGCTCGACGACAGGGCCCTTCCTACGAGCAGTACTTC | CSARRQGPSYEQYF
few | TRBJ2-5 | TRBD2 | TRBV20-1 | TGCAGTGCCTCTTATGTGGGACTAGCGGGAGGCGGCAAAGAGACCCAGTACTTC | CSASYVGLAGGGKETQYF
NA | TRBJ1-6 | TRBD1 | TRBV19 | TGTGCCAGTAAACTCCGGGACAGCGATAACTCCTATAATTCACCCCTCCACTTT | CASKLRDSDNSYNSPLHF
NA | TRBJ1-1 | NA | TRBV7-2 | TGTGCCAGCAGCCCAGACGTCGCCACTGAAGCTTTCTTT | CASSPDVATEAFF
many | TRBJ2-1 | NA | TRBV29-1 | TGCAGCGATGCCAGGGGAAATGAGCAGTTCTTC | CSDARGNEQFF
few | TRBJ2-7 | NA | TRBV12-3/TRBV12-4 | TGTGCCAGCAGTTTACGGCCCCACGAGCAGTACTTC | CASSLRPHEQYF
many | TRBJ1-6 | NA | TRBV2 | TGTGCCAGCAGTGAAGCCAACAGCTATTCACCCCTCCACTTT | CASSEANSYSPLHF